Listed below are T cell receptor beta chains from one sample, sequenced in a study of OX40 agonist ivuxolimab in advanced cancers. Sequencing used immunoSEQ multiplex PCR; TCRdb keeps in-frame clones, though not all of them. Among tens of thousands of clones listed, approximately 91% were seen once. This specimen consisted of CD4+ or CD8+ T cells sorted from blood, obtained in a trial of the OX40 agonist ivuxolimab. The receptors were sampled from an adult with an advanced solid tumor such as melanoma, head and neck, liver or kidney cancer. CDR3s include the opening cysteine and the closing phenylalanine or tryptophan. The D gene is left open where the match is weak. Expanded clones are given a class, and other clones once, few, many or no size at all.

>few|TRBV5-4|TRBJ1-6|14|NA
CASSLAGTNSPLHF
TGTGCCAGCAGCTTGGCGGGAACAAATTCACCCCTCCACTTT
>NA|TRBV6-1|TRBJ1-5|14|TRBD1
CASSVQQGPQPQHF
TGTGCCAGCAGTGTCCAACAGGGGCCCCAGCCCCAGCATTTT
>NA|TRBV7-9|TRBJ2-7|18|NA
CASSFSRDTTLSWYEQYF
TGTGCCAGCAGCTTCTCCCGGGACACCACCCTTTCTTGGTACGAGCAGTACTTC
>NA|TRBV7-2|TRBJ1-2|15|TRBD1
CASSPATGQSYGYTF
TGTGCCAGCAGCCCAGCGACAGGGCAATCCTATGGCTACACCTTC
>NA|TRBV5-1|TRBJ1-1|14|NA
CASTLGPRNTEAFF
TGCGCCAGTACCTTGGGGCCCCGGAACACTGAAGCTTTCTTT
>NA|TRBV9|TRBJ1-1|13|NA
CASSPRVNTEAFF
TGTGCCAGCAGCCCCCGAGTGAACACTGAAGCTTTCTTT
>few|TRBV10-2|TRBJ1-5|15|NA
CASSEPNRVLQPQHF
TGCGCCAGCAGTGAGCCGAACAGGGTACTTCAGCCCCAGCATTTT
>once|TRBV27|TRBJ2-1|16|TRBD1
CASSFPGGQGAREQFF
TGTGCCAGCAGTTTCCCTGGGGGACAGGGGGCGCGAGAGCAGTTCTTC
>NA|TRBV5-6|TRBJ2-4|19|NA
CASSQQITGNRRTKNIQYF
TGTGCCAGCAGCCAACAGATTACGGGAAATAGGCGGACCAAAAACATTCAGTACTTC
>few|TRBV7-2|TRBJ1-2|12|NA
CASSWNRVGYTF
TGTGCCAGCAGCTGGAACAGGGTCGGCTACACCTTC
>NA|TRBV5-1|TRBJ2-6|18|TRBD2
CASSSRLAGGSGANVLTF
TGCGCCAGCAGCTCCCGACTAGCGGGGGGTTCTGGGGCCAACGTCCTGACTTTC
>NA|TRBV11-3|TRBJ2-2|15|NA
CASSLAGGVDGELFF
TGTGCCAGCAGCTTAGCTGGTGGGGTGGACGGGGAGCTGTTTTTT
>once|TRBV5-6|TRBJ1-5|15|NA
CASSSLTASNQPQHF
TGTGCCAGCAGCTCCCTGACAGCTAGCAATCAGCCCCAGCATTTT
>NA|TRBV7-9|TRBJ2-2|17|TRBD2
CASSAHTSGGATGELFF
TGTGCCAGCAGCGCCCACACTAGCGGGGGGGCCACCGGGGAGCTGTTTTTT
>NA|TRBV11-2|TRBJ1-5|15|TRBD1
CASSQQGAGNQPQHF
TGTGCCAGCAGCCAACAGGGGGCCGGCAATCAGCCCCAGCATTTT